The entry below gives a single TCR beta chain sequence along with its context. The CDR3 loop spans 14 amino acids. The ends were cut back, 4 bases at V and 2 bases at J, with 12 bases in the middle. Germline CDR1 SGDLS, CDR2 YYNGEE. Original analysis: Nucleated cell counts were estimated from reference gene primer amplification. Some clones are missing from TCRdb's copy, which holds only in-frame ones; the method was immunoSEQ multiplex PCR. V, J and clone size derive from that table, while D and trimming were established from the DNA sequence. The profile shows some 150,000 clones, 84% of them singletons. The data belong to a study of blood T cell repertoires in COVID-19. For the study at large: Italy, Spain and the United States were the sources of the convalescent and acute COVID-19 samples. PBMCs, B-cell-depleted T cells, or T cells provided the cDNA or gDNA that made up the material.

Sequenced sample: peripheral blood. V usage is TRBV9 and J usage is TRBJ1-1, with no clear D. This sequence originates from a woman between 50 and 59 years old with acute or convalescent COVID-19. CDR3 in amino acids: CASSQDTPNTEAFF. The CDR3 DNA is TGTGCCAGCAGCCAAGACACACCAAACACTGAAGCTTTCTTT.